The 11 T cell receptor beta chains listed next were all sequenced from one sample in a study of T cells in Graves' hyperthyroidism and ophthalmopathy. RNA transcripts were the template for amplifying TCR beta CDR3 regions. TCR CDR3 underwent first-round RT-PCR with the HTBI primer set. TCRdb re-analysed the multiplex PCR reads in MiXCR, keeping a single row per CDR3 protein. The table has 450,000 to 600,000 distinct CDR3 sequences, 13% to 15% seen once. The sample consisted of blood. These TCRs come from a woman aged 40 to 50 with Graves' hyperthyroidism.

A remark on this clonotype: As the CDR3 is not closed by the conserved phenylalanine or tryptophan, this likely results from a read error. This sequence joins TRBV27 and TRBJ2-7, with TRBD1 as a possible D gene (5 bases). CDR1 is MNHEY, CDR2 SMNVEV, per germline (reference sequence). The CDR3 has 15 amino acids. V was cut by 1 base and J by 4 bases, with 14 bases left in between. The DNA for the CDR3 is TGTGCCAGCAGTTTATTGAGTACAGGAGTATACGAGCAGTACCTC. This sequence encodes CASSLLSTGVYEQYL.

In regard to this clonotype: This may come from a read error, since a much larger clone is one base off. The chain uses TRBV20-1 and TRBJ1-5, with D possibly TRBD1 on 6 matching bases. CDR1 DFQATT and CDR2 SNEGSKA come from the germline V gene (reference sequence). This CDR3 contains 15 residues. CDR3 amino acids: CSVTNPGQTRQPRHF. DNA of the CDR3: TGCAGTGTTACGAATCCAGGACAGACCCGACAGCCCCGGCATTTT.

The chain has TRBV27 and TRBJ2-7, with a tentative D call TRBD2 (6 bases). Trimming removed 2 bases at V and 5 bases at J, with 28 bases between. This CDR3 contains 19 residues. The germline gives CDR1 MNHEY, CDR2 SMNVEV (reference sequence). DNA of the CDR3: TGTGCCAGCAGTTTAAGGGGAGGAGCTCCAGGGAAACCCTCGGACGAGCAGTACTTC. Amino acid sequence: CASSLRGGAPGKPSDEQYF.

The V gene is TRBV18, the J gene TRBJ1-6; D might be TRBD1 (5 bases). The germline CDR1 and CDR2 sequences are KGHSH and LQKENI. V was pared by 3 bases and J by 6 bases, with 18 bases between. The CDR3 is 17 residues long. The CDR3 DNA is TGTGCCAGCTCACCTGCCGCGCCAGGGAAGGTTAATTCACCCCTCCACTTT. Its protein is CASSPAAPGKVNSPLHF.

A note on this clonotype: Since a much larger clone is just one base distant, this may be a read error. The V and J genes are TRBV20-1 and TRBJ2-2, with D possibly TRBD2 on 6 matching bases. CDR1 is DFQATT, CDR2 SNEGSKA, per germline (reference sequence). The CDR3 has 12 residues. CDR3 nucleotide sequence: TGCAATGCTAGCGTTGTTTCCGGGGAGCTGTTTTTT. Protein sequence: CNASVVSGELFF.

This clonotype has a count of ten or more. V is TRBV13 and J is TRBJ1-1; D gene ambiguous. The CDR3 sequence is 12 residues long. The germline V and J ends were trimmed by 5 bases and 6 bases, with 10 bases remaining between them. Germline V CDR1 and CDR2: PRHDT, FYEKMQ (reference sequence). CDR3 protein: CASSVRRAEAFF. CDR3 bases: TGTGCCAGCAGCGTCAGGAGGGCTGAAGCTTTCTTT.

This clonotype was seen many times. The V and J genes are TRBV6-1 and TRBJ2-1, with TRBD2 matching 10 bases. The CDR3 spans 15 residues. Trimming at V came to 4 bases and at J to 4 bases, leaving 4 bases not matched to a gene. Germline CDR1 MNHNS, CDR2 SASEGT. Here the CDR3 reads CASSGSAGGYNEQFF. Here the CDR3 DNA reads TGTGCCAGCAGTGGGTCAGCGGGAGGGTACAATGAGCAGTTCTTC.

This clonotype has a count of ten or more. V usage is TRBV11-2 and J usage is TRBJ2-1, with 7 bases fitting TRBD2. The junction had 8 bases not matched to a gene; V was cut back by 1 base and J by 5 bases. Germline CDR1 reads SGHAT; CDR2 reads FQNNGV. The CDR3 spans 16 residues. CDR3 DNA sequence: TGTGCCAGCAGCTTAGTGGTGGCGGGAGAAGACAATGAGCAGTTCTTC. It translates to CASSLVVAGEDNEQFF. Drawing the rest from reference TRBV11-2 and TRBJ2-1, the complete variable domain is EAGVAQSPRYKIIEKRQSVAFWCNPISGHATLYWYQQILGQGPKLLIQFQNNGVVDDSQLPKDRFSAERLKGVDSTLKIQPAKLEDSAVYLCASSLVVAGEDNEQFFGPGTRLTVL.

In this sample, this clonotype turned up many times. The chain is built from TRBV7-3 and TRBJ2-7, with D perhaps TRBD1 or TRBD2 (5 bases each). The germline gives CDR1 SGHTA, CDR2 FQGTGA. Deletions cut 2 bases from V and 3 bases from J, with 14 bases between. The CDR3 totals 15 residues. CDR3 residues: CASSLEAGTGYEQYF. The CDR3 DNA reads TGTGCCAGCAGCTTAGAGGCCGGGACGGGCTACGAGCAGTACTTC.

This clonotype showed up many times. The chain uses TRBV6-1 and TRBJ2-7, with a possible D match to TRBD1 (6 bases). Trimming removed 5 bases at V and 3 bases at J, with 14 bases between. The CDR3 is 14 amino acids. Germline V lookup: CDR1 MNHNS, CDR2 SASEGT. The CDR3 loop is CASSFTGTHYEQYF. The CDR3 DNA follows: TGTGCCAGCAGTTTTACCGGGACACACTACGAGCAGTACTTC.

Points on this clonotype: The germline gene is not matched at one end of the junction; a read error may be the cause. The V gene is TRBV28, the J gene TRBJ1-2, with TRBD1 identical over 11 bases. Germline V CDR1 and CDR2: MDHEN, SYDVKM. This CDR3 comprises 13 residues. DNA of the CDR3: TGTGCCGGCAGTTGGGACAGGGGGTCTGGCTACACCTTC. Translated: CAGSWDRGSGYTF.